Reported below is one T cell receptor beta chain. TCRdb keeps only in-frame clones here, not all; method: immunoSEQ multiplex PCR. Here the sample spans some 370,000 clones, 83% being singletons. This sample stems from a study of Ad26.COV2.S vaccination and SARS-CoV-2 variants. Indicated treatment: some 19 received Ad26.COV2.S at low or high dose, single or two shots; about 5 received placebo; per-sample allocation not given. Day 63 after the first vaccine or placebo injection was the time point for sampling. The CDR3 runs 11 residues. CDR1 SNHLY and CDR2 FYNNEI come from the germline V gene. Losses at the gene ends were 8 bases for V and 5 bases for J; bases not matched to a gene: 1.

The V and J genes are TRBV2 and TRBJ1-1; 8 nucleotides agree with TRBD1. The starting material was peripheral blood, obtained in a trial of Ad26.COV2.S vaccine versus placebo. This receptor was taken from a person aged 18-65 years who received the Ad26.COV2.S COVID-19 vaccine or a placebo. Here the CDR3 reads CASGQGTEAFF. Here the CDR3 DNA reads TGTGCCAGCGGACAGGGAACTGAAGCTTTCTTT.